The subject of this entry is one T cell receptor (beta chain). This specimen belongs to a study of CD8 T cells in Susac syndrome. Random hexamers were used to reverse transcribe 0.5 to 1 ug of RNA. TCRdb recomputed calls from the immunoSEQ multiplex PCR reads with MiXCR, one row per CDR3 protein. The sample consists of some 190,000 distinct CDR3 sequences, around 96% of them appearing once. The specimen was CD4+ T cells from PBMCs. This clonotype was obtained from a human donor in good health.

The CDR3 nucleotides read TGTGCCAGCAGCACAGGGTCCGCTGGGGCCAACGTCCTGACTTTC. Residues: CASSTGSAGANVLTF. The chain has TRBV3-1 and TRBJ2-6, with D perhaps TRBD1 (6 bases). Germline loops: CDR1 LGHDT, CDR2 YNNKEL (reference sequence). This CDR3 contains 15 residues. Trimming took off 5 bases at V and 2 bases at J, with 10 bases between the two ends.